One T cell receptor (beta chain) is described in this entry. Germline assignment: CDR1 ENHRY and CDR2 SYGVKD. The CDR3 contains 15 residues. V lost 5 bases to trimming and J lost 8 bases; unmatched junction nucleotides: 5. This sample is drawn from a study of blood T cell repertoires in COVID-19. Profiling relied on immunoSEQ multiplex PCR, and the TCRdb table lists in-frame clones only, not all of them. The sample lists fewer than 450,000 clones; around 86% were seen once. This receptor was obtained from a woman aged 50 to 60 with COVID-19, enrolled during active disease. The V gene is TRBV10-3, the J gene TRBJ2-2, with 13 bases that match TRBD2. Input material: peripheral blood. The DNA for the CDR3 is TGTGCCATCAGTCCGGGACTAGCGGGATCGGGGGAGCTGTTTTTT. Its protein product is CAISPGLAGSGELFF.